The rows below give T cell receptor beta chains drawn from one sample of a study of blood T cell repertoires in COVID-19. Data came from immunoSEQ multiplex PCR; TCRdb stores just in-frame clones and leaves some out. Of 200,000 to 300,000 clones listed, 88% are singletons. What was sequenced was peripheral blood. Source of these receptors: a human donor in a cohort sampled during active COVID-19. CDR3s include the opening cysteine and the closing phenylalanine or tryptophan. The order of the fields is D gene, clone size, J gene, V gene, CDR3 length, CDR3 protein, CDR3 DNA. The D gene is left open where the match is weak. Not every row has a clone size; where given, it reads once, few, many or a size class.

. . TRBJ2-3 TRBV13 16 CASSLGGGRGTDTQYF TGTGCCAGCAGCTTAGGCGGGGGGCGGGGCACAGATACGCAGTATTTT
TRBD2 few TRBJ2-7 TRBV7-9 16 CASSSSTREGMYEQYF TGTGCCAGCAGCTCCTCGACCCGGGAGGGAATGTACGAGCAGTACTTC
. once TRBJ2-1 TRBV7-3 15 CASSLLGGSEGEQFF TGTGCCAGCAGCTTACTAGGAGGGAGTGAAGGTGAGCAGTTCTTC
. . TRBJ2-6 TRBV19 16 CASSKGRGSGANVLTF TGTGCCAGTAGTAAGGGCAGGGGCTCTGGGGCCAACGTCCTGACTTTC
TRBD2 once TRBJ2-1 TRBV7-6 15 CASSNLAGGHNEQFF TGTGCCAGCAGCAATCTAGCGGGAGGGCACAATGAGCAGTTCTTC
. . TRBJ2-7 TRBV5-1 14 CASSLGTAQGEQYF TGCGCCAGCAGCTTGGGGACGGCCCAGGGAGAGCAGTACTTC
. . TRBJ1-5 TRBV6-2/TRBV6-3 14 CASSLNFDNQPQHF TGTGCCAGCAGTCTGAACTTTGACAATCAGCCCCAGCATTTT
TRBD1 . TRBJ2-4 TRBV15 17 CATSRDLDRGNQNIQYF TGTGCCACCAGCAGAGATCTCGACAGGGGGAATCAAAACATTCAGTACTTC
. once TRBJ2-2 TRBV9 15 CASSTHTAGTGELFF TGTGCCAGCAGCACTCACACTGCGGGGACCGGGGAGCTGTTTTTT
TRBD1 . TRBJ1-3 TRBV13 16 CASSGSTGYHGNTIYF TGTGCCAGCAGCGGATCGACAGGGTATCATGGAAACACCATATATTTT
TRBD2 . TRBJ2-7 TRBV2 14 CASRNSGTVYEQYF TGTGCCAGCAGGAATAGCGGGACTGTCTACGAGCAGTACTTC
. . TRBJ1-6 TRBV5-1 14 CASSQARYPSPLHF TGCGCCAGCAGCCAGGCAAGGTACCCTTCACCCCTCCACTTT
TRBD1 . TRBJ1-1 TRBV5-4 13 CASSWGQTNEAFF TGTGCCAGCAGCTGGGGACAGACGAATGAAGCTTTCTTT
TRBD2 once TRBJ2-7 TRBV5-4 16 CASSLETSGSFHEQYF TGTGCCAGCAGCTTGGAAACTAGCGGGAGTTTCCACGAGCAGTACTTC
TRBD1 . TRBJ1-5 TRBV18 17 CASSPPRTGRSNQPQHF TGTGCCAGCTCACCACCGCGGACAGGTAGAAGCAATCAGCCCCAGCATTTT
TRBD1 . TRBJ1-2 TRBV5-1 12 CASRNRGYGYTF TGCGCCAGCAGGAACAGGGGGTATGGCTACACCTTC
. . TRBJ2-7 TRBV9 15 CASSPSPREYREQYF TGTGCCAGCAGCCCATCGCCCAGGGAATACCGAGAGCAGTACTTC
TRBD1 few TRBJ1-5 TRBV3-1/TRBV3-2 17 CASSQEGQGISNQPQHF TGTGCCAGCAGCCAAGAAGGACAGGGAATCAGCAATCAGCCCCAGCATTTT
. . TRBJ2-7 TRBV6-5 15 CASRWVGGEGNEQYF TGTGCCAGCCGGTGGGTCGGGGGTGAAGGGAACGAGCAGTACTTC
TRBD2 once TRBJ2-2 TRBV29-1 15 CSVEEGGGVAGELFF TGCAGCGTTGAAGAGGGCGGGGGAGTCGCCGGGGAGCTGTTTTTT
. . TRBJ2-7 TRBV6-5 13 CASSRQSAYEQYF TGTGCCAGCAGTAGACAGTCCGCCTACGAGCAGTACTTC
TRBD1 . TRBJ1-3 TRBV3-1/TRBV3-2 18 CASSYGTGPYDSGNTIYF TGTGCCAGCAGCTACGGGACAGGGCCCTATGACTCTGGAAACACCATATATTTT
TRBD1 . TRBJ2-7 TRBV6-1 15 CASSEADRAGYEQYF TGTGCCAGCAGTGAAGCCGACAGGGCCGGGTACGAGCAGTACTTC
. . TRBJ2-2 TRBV11-3 13 CASTLGDTGELFF TGTGCCAGCACCCTGGGCGACACCGGGGAGCTGTTTTTT
TRBD2 . TRBJ2-3 TRBV7-2 14 CAIAGGPGTDTQYF TGTGCCATAGCGGGGGGGCCGGGCACAGATACGCAGTATTTT
TRBD2 . TRBJ2-7 TRBV5-1 17 CASSEFSGGTSSYEQYF TGCGCCAGCAGCGAATTTAGCGGGGGGACTAGCTCCTACGAGCAGTACTTC
TRBD1 . TRBJ1-5 TRBV19 15 CASSIVGTGYQPQHF TGTGCCAGTAGTATAGTCGGGACAGGTTATCAGCCCCAGCATTTT
TRBD2 once TRBJ2-5 TRBV18 15 CASSPLAGSEETQYF TGTGCCAGCTCACCCTTAGCGGGGAGCGAAGAGACCCAGTACTTC
. . TRBJ1-5 TRBV29-1 13 CSVGEVRWGPQHF TGCAGCGTTGGGGAGGTGAGGTGGGGGCCCCAGCATTTT
. once TRBJ2-7 TRBV30 13 CAWLTGSSYEQYF TGTGCCTGGCTGACCGGGAGCTCCTACGAGCAGTACTTC
TRBD1 . TRBJ1-4 TRBV5-1 13 CASRTGGNEKLFF TGCGCCAGCCGGACAGGGGGAAATGAAAAACTGTTTTTT
. . TRBJ2-5 TRBV4-1 13 CASSPPSGETQYF TGCGCCAGCAGCCCACCCTCGGGGGAGACCCAGTACTTC
. . TRBJ1-5 TRBV19 11 CASRGGQPQHF TGTGCCAGTAGAGGAGGCCAGCCCCAGCATTTT
. once TRBJ2-3 TRBV27 15 CASSLGNRATDTQYF TGTGCCAGCAGTTTGGGTAACAGGGCAACTGATACGCAGTATTTT
. once TRBJ1-2 TRBV7-9 13 CASSLGLEVGYTF TGTGCCAGCAGCTTAGGGTTAGAGGTCGGCTACACCTTC
. . TRBJ2-5 TRBV10-3 14 CAISKGTVQETQYF TGTGCCATCAGTAAAGGTACAGTCCAAGAGACCCAGTACTTC
. once TRBJ1-1 TRBV4-2 16 CASSQVFSNINTEAFF TGTGCCAGCAGCCAAGTCTTTTCGAACATTAACACTGAAGCTTTCTTT